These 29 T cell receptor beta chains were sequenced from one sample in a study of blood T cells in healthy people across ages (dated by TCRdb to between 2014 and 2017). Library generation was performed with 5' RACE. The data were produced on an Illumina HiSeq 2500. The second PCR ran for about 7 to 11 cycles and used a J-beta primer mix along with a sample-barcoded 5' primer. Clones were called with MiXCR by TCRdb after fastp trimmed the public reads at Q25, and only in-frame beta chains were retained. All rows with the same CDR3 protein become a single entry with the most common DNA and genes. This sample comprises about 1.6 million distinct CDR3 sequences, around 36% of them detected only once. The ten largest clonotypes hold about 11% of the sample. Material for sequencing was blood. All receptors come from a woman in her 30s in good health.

The CDR3, as DNA: TGTGCCACCAGCAGGGCTTACTGGACAGACATGAACACTGAAGCTTTCTTT. Protein sequence: CATSRAYWTDMNTEAFF. The V gene is TRBV15, the J gene TRBJ1-1; TRBD1 might be the D (6 bases). This CDR3 contains 17 residues. V lost 3 bases to trimming and J lost 0 bases, with 17 bases between them. Germline V gives CDR1 LNHNV, CDR2 YYDKDF (reference sequence). The full variable domain, completed using reference TRBV15 and TRBJ1-1, is DAMVIQNPRYQVTQFGKPVTLSCSQTLNHNVMYWYQQKSSQAPKLLFHYYDKDFNNEADTPDNFQSRRPNTSFCFLDIRSPGLGDTAMYLCATSRAYWTDMNTEAFFGQGTRLTVV.

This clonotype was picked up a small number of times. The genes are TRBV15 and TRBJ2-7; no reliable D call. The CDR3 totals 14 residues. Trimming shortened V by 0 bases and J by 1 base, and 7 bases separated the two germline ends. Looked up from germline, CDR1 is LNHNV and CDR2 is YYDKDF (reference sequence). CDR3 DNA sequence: TGTGCCACCAGCAGAGAACACCGATCCTACGAGCAGTACTTC. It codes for CATSREHRSYEQYF.

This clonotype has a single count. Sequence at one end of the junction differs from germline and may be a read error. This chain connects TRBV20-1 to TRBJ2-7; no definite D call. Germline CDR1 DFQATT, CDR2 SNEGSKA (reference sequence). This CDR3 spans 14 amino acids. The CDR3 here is CSATRYLTSYKQYF. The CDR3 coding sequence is TGCAGTGCCACCAGGTACCTAACCTCCTACAAGCAGTACTTC.

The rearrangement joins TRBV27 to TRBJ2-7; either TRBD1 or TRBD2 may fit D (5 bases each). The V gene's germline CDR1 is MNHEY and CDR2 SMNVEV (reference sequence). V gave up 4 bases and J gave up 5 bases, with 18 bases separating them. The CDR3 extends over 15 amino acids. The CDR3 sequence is CASSSRTSEEDEQYF. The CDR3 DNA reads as TGTGCCAGCAGTTCACGGACAAGCGAGGAGGACGAGCAGTACTTC.

The CDR3 sequence is CATSSRRLQGGVYEQYF. The CDR3 bases are TGTGCCACCAGCAGTCGAAGGCTCCAGGGGGGGGTCTACGAGCAGTACTTC. V gene TRBV15 combines with J gene TRBJ2-7; D assignment may be TRBD1 or TRBD2 (7 bases each). The CDR3 is 17 amino acids. The V gene lost 3 bases and the J gene lost 3 bases, with 21 bases spanning the gap. The germline V gene has CDR1 LNHNV and CDR2 YYDKDF (reference sequence).

The DNA for the CDR3 is TGTGCCATCAGGGGGACCGGGACAGGCTACGAGCAGTACTTC. Its protein is CAIRGTGTGYEQYF. This chain links TRBV10-3 with TRBJ2-7; 8 nucleotides match TRBD1. Trimming took 6 bases from V and 3 from J; bases not matched to a gene: 7. Germline loops: CDR1 ENHRY, CDR2 SYGVKD. The CDR3 loop spans 14 amino acids.

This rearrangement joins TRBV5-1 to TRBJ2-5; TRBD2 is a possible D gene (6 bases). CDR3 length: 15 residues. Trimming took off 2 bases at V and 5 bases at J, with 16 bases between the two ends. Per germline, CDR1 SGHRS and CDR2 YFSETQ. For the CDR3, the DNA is TGCGCCAGCAGCTTTACTAGCCATGTACAGGAGACCCAGTACTTC. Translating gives CASSFTSHVQETQYF.

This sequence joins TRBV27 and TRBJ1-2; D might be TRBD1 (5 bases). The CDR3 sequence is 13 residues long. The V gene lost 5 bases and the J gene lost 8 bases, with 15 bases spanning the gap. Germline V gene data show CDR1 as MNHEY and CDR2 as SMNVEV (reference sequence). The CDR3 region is CASSVGTHEGYTF. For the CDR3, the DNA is TGTGCCAGCAGTGTCGGGACCCATGAAGGCTACACCTTC.

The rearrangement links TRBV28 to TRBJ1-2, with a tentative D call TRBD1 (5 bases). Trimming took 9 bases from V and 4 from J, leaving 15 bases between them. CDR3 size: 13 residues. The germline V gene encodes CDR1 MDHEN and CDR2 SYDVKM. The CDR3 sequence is CARVFGGRYGYTF. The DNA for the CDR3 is TGTGCCAGAGTTTTCGGGGGTCGCTATGGCTACACCTTC.

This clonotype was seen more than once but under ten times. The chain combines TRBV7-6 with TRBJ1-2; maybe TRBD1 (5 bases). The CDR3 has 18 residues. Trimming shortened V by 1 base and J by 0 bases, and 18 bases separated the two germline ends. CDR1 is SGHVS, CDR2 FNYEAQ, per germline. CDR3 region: CASSLVGGVGPSNYGYTF. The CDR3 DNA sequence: TGTGCCAGCAGCTTAGTTGGGGGTGTAGGGCCTTCTAACTATGGCTACACCTTC.

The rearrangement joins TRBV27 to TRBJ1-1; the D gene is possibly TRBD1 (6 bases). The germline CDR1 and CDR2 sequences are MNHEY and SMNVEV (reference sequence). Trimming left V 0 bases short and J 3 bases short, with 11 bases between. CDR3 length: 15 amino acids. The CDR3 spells CASSLSDRRHTEAFF. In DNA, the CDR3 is TGTGCCAGCAGTTTATCGGACAGACGGCACACTGAAGCTTTCTTT.

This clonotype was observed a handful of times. The CDR3: CASSFDRQGSYGYTF. CDR3 coding DNA: TGTGCCAGCAGTTTCGATCGACAGGGGAGCTATGGCTACACCTTC. V and J are TRBV6-5 and TRBJ1-2, with TRBD1 matching over 8 bases. CDR3 size: 15 residues. Germline values: CDR1 MNHEY, CDR2 SVGAGI. V shed 4 bases, J shed 4 bases, and the junction held 8 bases outside the gene matches.

This CDR3 reads CSVDSDREEGYNYGYTF. The CDR3, as DNA: TGCAGCGTTGACTCCGACAGGGAGGAGGGGTATAACTATGGCTACACCTTC. The chain combines TRBV29-1 with TRBJ1-2, with 7 bases fitting TRBD1. The germline gives CDR1 SQVTM, CDR2 ANQGSEA. V was clipped by 3 bases and J by 1 base; unmatched bases: 14. The CDR3 length is 17 residues.

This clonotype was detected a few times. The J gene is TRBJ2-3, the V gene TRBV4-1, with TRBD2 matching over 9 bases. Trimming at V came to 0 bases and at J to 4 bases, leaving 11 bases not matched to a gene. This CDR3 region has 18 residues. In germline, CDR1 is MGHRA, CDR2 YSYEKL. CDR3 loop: CASSQDTAGGPGADTQYF. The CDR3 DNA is TGCGCCAGCAGCCAAGATACGGCGGGAGGGCCTGGGGCAGATACGCAGTATTTT.

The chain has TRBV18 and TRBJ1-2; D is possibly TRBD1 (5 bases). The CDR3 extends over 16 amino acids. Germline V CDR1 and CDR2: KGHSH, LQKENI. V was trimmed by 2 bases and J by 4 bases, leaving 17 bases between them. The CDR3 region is CASSPIPDSLPYGYTF. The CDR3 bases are TGTGCCAGCTCACCAATTCCCGACAGTCTACCCTATGGCTACACCTTC.

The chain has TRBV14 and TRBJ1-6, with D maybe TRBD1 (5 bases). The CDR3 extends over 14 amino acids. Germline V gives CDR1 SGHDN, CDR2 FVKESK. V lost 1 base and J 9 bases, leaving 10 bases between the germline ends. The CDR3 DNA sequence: TGTGCCAGCAGCCAAGTCAGGGAGAGTTCACCCCTCCACTTT. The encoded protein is CASSQVRESSPLHF.

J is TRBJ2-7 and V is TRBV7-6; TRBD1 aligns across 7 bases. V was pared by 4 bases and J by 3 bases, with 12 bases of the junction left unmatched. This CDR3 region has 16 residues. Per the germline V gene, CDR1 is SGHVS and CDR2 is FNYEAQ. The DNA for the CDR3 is TGTGCCAGCAGCTCGTCAAGCCCGACAGGGAACTACGAGCAGTACTTC. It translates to CASSSSSPTGNYEQYF.

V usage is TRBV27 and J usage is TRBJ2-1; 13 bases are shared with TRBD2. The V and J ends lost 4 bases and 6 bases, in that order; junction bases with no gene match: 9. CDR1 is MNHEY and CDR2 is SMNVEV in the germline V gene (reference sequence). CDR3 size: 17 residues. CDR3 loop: CASSSPGLAGEGNEQFF. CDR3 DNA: TGTGCCAGCAGTTCCCCCGGACTAGCGGGAGAGGGCAATGAGCAGTTCTTC.

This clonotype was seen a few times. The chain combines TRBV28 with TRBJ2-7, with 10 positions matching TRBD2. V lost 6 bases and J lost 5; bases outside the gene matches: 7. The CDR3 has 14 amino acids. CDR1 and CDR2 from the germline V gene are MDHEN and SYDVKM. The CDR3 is CASSVTSGINEQYF. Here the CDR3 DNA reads TGTGCCAGCAGCGTTACTAGCGGGATTAACGAGCAGTACTTC.

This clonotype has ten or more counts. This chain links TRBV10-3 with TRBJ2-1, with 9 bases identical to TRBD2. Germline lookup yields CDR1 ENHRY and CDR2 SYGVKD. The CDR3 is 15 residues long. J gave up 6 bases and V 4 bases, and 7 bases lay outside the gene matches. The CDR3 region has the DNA TGTGCCATCAGTGCGGGGGGACTAGCCTTCAATGAGCAGTTCTTC. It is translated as CAISAGGLAFNEQFF.

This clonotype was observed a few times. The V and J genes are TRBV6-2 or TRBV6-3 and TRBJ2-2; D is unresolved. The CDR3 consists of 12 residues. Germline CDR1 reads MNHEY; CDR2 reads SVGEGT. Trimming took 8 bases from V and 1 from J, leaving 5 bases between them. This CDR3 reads CASARNTGELFF. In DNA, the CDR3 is TGTGCCAGCGCGAGGAACACCGGGGAGCTGTTTTTT.

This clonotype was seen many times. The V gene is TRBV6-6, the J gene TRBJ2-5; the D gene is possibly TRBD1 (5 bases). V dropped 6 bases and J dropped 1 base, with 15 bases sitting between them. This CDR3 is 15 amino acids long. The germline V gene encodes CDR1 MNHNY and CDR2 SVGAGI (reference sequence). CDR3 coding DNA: TGTGCCAGCAGACCCCAGGGTAAAGCCCAAGAGACCCAGTACTTC. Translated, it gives CASRPQGKAQETQYF.

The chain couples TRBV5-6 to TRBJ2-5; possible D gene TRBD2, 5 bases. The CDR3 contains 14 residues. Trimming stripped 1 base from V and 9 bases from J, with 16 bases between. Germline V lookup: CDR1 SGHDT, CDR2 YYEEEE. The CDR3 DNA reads TGTGCCAGCAGCTTGAGGGCTACCTGGGAGCCCCAGTACTTC. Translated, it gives CASSLRATWEPQYF.

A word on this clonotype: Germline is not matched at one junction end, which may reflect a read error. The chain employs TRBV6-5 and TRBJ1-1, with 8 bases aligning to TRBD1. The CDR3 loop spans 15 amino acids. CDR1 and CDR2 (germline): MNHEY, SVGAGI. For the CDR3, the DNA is TGTGCCAGCAATTACTCTGGGACAGGTGGGACTGAAGCTTTCTTT. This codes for CASNYSGTGGTEAFF.

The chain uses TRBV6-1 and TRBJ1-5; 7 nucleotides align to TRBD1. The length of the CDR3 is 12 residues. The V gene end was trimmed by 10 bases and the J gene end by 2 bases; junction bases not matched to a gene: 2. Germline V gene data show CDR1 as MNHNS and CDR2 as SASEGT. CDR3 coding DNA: TGTGCCACTGGGACAGGCAATCAGCCCCAGCATTTT. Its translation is CATGTGNQPQHF.

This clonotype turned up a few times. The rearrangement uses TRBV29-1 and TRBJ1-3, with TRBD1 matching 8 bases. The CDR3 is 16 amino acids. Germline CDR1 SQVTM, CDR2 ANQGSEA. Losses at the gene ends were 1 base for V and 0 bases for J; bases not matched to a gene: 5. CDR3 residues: CSVEGGQGVSGNTIYF. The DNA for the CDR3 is TGCAGCGTTGAAGGAGGACAGGGCGTCTCTGGAAACACCATATATTTT. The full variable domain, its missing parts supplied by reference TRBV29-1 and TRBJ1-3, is SAVISQKPSRDICQRGTSLTIQCQVDSQVTMMFWYRQQPGQSLTLIATANQGSEATYESGFVIDKFPISRPNLTFSTLTVSNMSPEDSSIYLCSVEGGQGVSGNTIYFGEGSWLTVV.

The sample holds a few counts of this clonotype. The CDR3 here is CAISEYLDYEQYF. The CDR3, as DNA: TGTGCCATCAGTGAGTACCTGGACTACGAGCAGTACTTC. This chain uses TRBV10-3 with TRBJ2-5; D call uncertain. The assigned J gene may be wrong: the sequence end matches TRBJ2-7 better. CDR1 and CDR2 from the germline V gene are ENHRY and SYGVKD. CDR3 length: 13 amino acids.

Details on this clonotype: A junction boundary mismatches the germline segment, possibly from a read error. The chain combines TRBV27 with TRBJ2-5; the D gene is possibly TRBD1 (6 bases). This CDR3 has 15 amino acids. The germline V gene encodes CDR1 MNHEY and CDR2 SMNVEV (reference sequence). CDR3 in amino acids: CAGSSLGAGEETQYF. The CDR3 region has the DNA TGTGCCGGCAGTTCGCTCGGGGCAGGGGAAGAGACCCAGTACTTC.

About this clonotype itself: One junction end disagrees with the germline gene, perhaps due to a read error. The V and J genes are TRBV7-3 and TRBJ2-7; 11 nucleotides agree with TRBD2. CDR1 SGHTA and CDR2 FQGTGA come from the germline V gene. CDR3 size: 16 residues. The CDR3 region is CASGLPLAGGAYEQYF. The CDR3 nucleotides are TGTGCCAGCGGCTTACCCCTAGCGGGAGGTGCCTACGAGCAGTACTTC.